One and the same sample provided the 28 T cell receptor beta chains below, sequenced in a study of T-cell reconstitution after alpha-beta-depleted transplantation in children. Unique molecular identifiers were used to barcode this TCRbeta library. From the PCR reads, TCRdb called clonotypes with MiXCR, one entry per CDR3 protein. The sample shows approximately 400,000 distinct CDR3 sequences, approximately 11% of them seen only once. The sample here was PBMCs from the stem cell graft donor, taken from the stem cell graft. The receptors here all came from a human donor who donated a stem cell graft to a child with acute myeloid leukemia.

This clonotype was detected many times. This chain joins TRBV29-1 and TRBJ2-2; 8 bases align to TRBD1. Germline CDR1 is SQVTM and CDR2 is ANQGSEA. The CDR3 has 15 amino acids. V was clipped by 0 bases and J by 7 bases; unmatched bases: 7. The CDR3 DNA reads as TGCAGCGTTGAAGACACAGGGGGTCCAAGCGGGGAGCTGTTTTTT. Amino acid sequence: CSVEDTGGPSGELFF.

The chain carries TRBV12-3 or TRBV12-4 and TRBJ2-1; TRBD1 aligns across 7 bases. CDR3 length: 14 residues. Unmatched junction bases numbered 9, after V lost 5 bases and J lost 8 bases. The CDR3 region has the DNA TGTGCCAGCAGTCCTACAGGGGTTTTCGATGAGCAGTTCTTC. Translation: CASSPTGVFDEQFF.

The chain combines TRBV4-1 with TRBJ1-1, with 8 bases fitting TRBD1. This CDR3 comprises 17 residues. The V gene's germline CDR1 is MGHRA and CDR2 YSYEKL. The J segment lost 1 base and the V segment lost 4 bases, leaving 11 bases of the junction unmatched. DNA for the CDR3: TGCGCCAGCAGCCGAGATCCCGGGACAGGACAGAACACTGAAGCTTTCTTT. This gives the protein CASSRDPGTGQNTEAFF.

The chain carries TRBV11-2 and TRBJ2-5; 7 bases fit TRBD1. This CDR3 region has 14 residues. Germline V CDR1 and CDR2: SGHAT, FQNNGV. The V and J ends lost 5 bases and 4 bases, in that order; junction bases with no gene match: 7. CDR3 amino acids: CASSLTGRRETQYF. The CDR3 nucleotides are TGTGCCAGCAGCCTGACAGGGCGACGAGAGACCCAGTACTTC.

This clonotype was counted a few times. This chain links TRBV5-1 with TRBJ2-1; D not resolved. The CDR3 covers 12 residues. V lost 3 bases to trimming and J lost 8 bases, with 9 bases between them. CDR1 and CDR2 from the germline V gene are SGHRS and YFSETQ. The CDR3 region has the DNA TGCGCCAGCAGCTCCACTACAGATGAGCAGTTCTTC. Encoded protein: CASSSTTDEQFF.

This clonotype was counted a few times. This sequence joins TRBV4-3 and TRBJ2-1; 8 positions agree with TRBD2. The CDR3 length is 17 residues. Trimming took 0 bases from V and 4 from J; bases not matched to a gene: 8. CDR1 is LGHNA, CDR2 YSLEER, per germline. The CDR3 here is CASSQDLLADYYNEQFF. CDR3 DNA sequence: TGCGCCAGCAGCCAAGACCTACTAGCGGACTATTACAATGAGCAGTTCTTC.

This clonotype was recorded many times. This chain connects TRBV5-1 to TRBJ2-7, with D maybe TRBD2 (5 bases). V shed 4 bases and J shed 2 bases, with 13 bases lying between them. This CDR3 is 14 amino acids long. The V gene's germline CDR1 is SGHRS and CDR2 YFSETQ. The CDR3 coding sequence is TGCGCCAGCAGCAGACTAAGCAGACCCTACGAGCAGTACTTC. It codes for CASSRLSRPYEQYF.

This clonotype was recorded at least ten times. The chain joins TRBV7-6 to TRBJ2-2; D gene ambiguous. Germline V gene sequence: CDR1 SGHVS, CDR2 FNYEAQ. The CDR3 extends over 13 amino acids. The V and J ends lost 2 bases and 4 bases respectively, with 5 bases between them. CDR3 loop: CASSLSITGELFF. CDR3 coding DNA: TGTGCCAGCAGCTTAAGTATCACCGGGGAGCTGTTTTTT. The entire variable domain, with the rest obtained from reference TRBV7-6 and TRBJ2-2, is as follows: GAGVSQSPRYKVTKRGQDVALRCDPISGHVSLYWYRQALGQGPEFLTYFNYEAQQDKSGLPNDRFSAERPEGSISTLTIQRTEQRDSAMYRCASSLSITGELFFGEGSRLTVL.

This clonotype was detected a few times. The rearrangement links TRBV5-1 to TRBJ2-2; 9 positions agree with TRBD1. CDR3 length equals 17 residues. CDR1 is SGHRS and CDR2 is YFSETQ in the germline V gene. V lost 0 bases, J lost 4 bases, and 7 bases stayed unmatched. The CDR3 DNA reads TGCGCCAGCAGCTTGGACCCCGGGACAGGGACCACCGGGGAGCTGTTTTTT. It is translated as CASSLDPGTGTTGELFF. The full variable domain, completed using reference TRBV5-1 and TRBJ2-2, is KAGVTQTPRYLIKTRGQQVTLSCSPISGHRSVSWYQQTPGQGLQFLFEYFSETQRNKGNFPGRFSGRQFSNSRSEMNVSTLELGDSALYLCASSLDPGTGTTGELFFGEGSRLTVL.

Ten or more counts support this clonotype. This chain links TRBV7-2 with TRBJ2-1; D might be TRBD2 (7 bases). The CDR3 length is 15 residues. V gave up 6 bases and J gave up 4 bases, with 16 bases separating them. The germline CDR1 and CDR2 sequences are SGHTA and FQGNSA. CDR3: CASSYNGGPYNEQFF. In DNA, the CDR3 is TGTGCCAGCAGTTACAACGGGGGGCCGTACAATGAGCAGTTCTTC.

Worth noting for this clonotype: Since a much larger clone is just one base distant, this may be a read error. J is TRBJ1-3 and V is TRBV20-1; 10 bases map to TRBD1. Germline-derived CDR1 and CDR2 are DFQATT and SNEGSKA (reference sequence). The V gene end was trimmed by 2 bases and the J gene end by 2 bases; junction bases not matched to a gene: 6. This CDR3 contains 16 residues. CDR3 residues: CSARHEGTGAGNTIYF. The CDR3 nucleotides are TGCAGTGCTAGACATGAAGGGACAGGGGCTGGAAACACCATATATTTT.

CDR3 sequence: CASSLAGNGELFF. CDR3 in DNA: TGTGCCAGCAGCTTAGCAGGCAACGGGGAGCTGTTTTTT. The chain joins TRBV7-2 to TRBJ2-2; D is unresolved. The V end was cut by 0 bases, the J end by 7 bases, with 6 bases between. Germline lookup yields CDR1 SGHTA and CDR2 FQGNSA. There are 13 residues in the CDR3.

This clonotype was seen a handful of times. The chain couples TRBV7-9 to TRBJ2-7; tentatively, D is TRBD1 (5 bases). Trimming cost V 2 bases and J 6 bases, with 11 bases left between them. Germline assignment: CDR1 SEHNR and CDR2 FQNEAQ (reference sequence). CDR3 length: 13 residues. The DNA for the CDR3 is TGTGCCAGCAGCTTAAGTGGGGCCGGCGAGCAGTACTTC. Its protein product is CASSLSGAGEQYF.

The genes are TRBV24-1 and TRBJ2-5; 9 positions match TRBD1. Germline loops: CDR1 KGHDR, CDR2 SFDVKD. This CDR3 is built from 16 residues. Trimming cost V 2 bases and J 2 bases; bases outside gene matches: 5. The CDR3 here is CATSDSTDRGQETQYF. Written as DNA, the CDR3 is TGTGCCACCAGTGATTCCACGGACAGGGGACAAGAGACCCAGTACTTC.

The chain links TRBV4-2 to TRBJ2-2; D is ambiguous. The CDR3 loop spans 15 amino acids. The germline V gene has CDR1 LGHNA and CDR2 YNFKEQ. V was pared by 1 base and J by 1 base, with 7 bases between. The CDR3 loop reads CASSQGQMNTGELFF. The CDR3 DNA reads TGTGCCAGCAGCCAAGGCCAAATGAACACCGGGGAGCTGTTTTTT.

This clonotype was observed a single time. This may arise from a read error, as a much more abundant clone is one base away. This chain joins TRBV29-1 and TRBJ1-2, with D perhaps TRBD1 (5 bases). Germline CDR1 reads SQVTM; CDR2 reads ANQGSEA. This CDR3 spans 13 amino acids. CDR3 in DNA: TGCGGCGTTCGACAGCGAGAAGACTATGGCTACACCTTC. Residues: CGVRQREDYGYTF. Full variable domain (outside the CDR3, taken from reference TRBV29-1 and TRBJ1-2): SAVISQKPSRDICQRGTSLTIQCQVDSQVTMMFWYRQQPGQSLTLIATANQGSEATYESGFVIDKFPISRPNLTFSTLTVSNMSPEDSSIYLCGVRQREDYGYTFGSGTRLTVV.

The rearrangement links TRBV3-1 to TRBJ1-3; D perhaps matches TRBD1 (6 bases). This CDR3 has 17 amino acids. Germline CDR1 and CDR2: LGHDT and YNNKEL (reference sequence). V was cut by 2 bases and J by 0 bases, with 14 bases left in between. CDR3 nucleotides: TGTGCCAGCAGCCAAAGCGGTGGGGGGCACTCTGGAAACACCATATATTTT. Amino acid sequence: CASSQSGGGHSGNTIYF.

Only a few counts were recorded for this clonotype. This chain uses TRBV7-2 with TRBJ2-2; 8 nucleotides match TRBD2. This CDR3 region has 15 residues. The V gene end was trimmed by 5 bases and the J gene end by 0 bases; junction bases not matched to a gene: 2. CDR1 is SGHTA, CDR2 FQGNSA, per germline. The CDR3 protein is CASSRLASNTGELFF. The CDR3 DNA follows: TGTGCCAGCAGCCGACTAGCGTCGAACACCGGGGAGCTGTTTTTT.

The chain has TRBV7-9 and TRBJ2-1; TRBD2 agrees at 7 bases. This CDR3 has 11 residues. CDR1 SEHNR and CDR2 FQNEAQ come from the germline V gene (reference sequence). CDR3 region: CVASGDNEQFF. CDR3 DNA sequence: TGTGTGGCTAGCGGAGACAATGAGCAGTTCTTC.

This clonotype has only a few counts. The genes are TRBV4-1 and TRBJ2-5; unclear D gene. The V end lost 1 base, the J end lost 1 base, and 10 bases lay between the germline ends. Germline CDR1 is MGHRA and CDR2 is YSYEKL. There are 15 residues in the CDR3. The CDR3 is CASSQVLGSQETQYF. CDR3 DNA sequence: TGCGCCAGCAGCCAAGTCCTTGGCAGCCAAGAGACCCAGTACTTC.

This clonotype was counted between two and nine times. The genes are TRBV7-2 and TRBJ2-1, with a tentative D call TRBD2 (5 bases). CDR1 is SGHTA, CDR2 FQGNSA, per germline. The CDR3 covers 16 residues. With 1 base removed from V and 2 bases from J, the gap between germline ends came to 12 bases. Here the CDR3 DNA reads TGTGCCAGCAGCTTAGATCCAGCGGTCGCCTACAATGAGCAGTTCTTC. The encoded protein is CASSLDPAVAYNEQFF.

This clonotype was seen repeatedly, ten times or more. The chain carries TRBV4-2 and TRBJ2-1; D is possibly TRBD1 (5 bases). Trimming took 1 base from V and 9 from J, leaving 10 bases between them. Germline V gene sequence: CDR1 LGHNA, CDR2 YNFKEQ. The CDR3 spans 13 residues. CDR3 coding DNA: TGTGCCAGCAGCCAAGGGGGCCAATTTGAGCAGTTCTTC. Its translation: CASSQGGQFEQFF.

This chain connects TRBV24-1 to TRBJ2-7; no clear D gene. Looked up from germline, CDR1 is KGHDR and CDR2 is SFDVKD. V lost 5 bases to trimming and J lost 9 bases, with 22 bases between them. This CDR3 is built from 15 residues. CDR3 residues: CATSGFDETPVGQYV. CDR3 DNA: TGTGCCACCAGTGGATTTGATGAGACACCGGTTGGGCAGTACGTC.

The table lists this clonotype with many counts. V and J are TRBV5-1 and TRBJ2-1, with a tentative D call TRBD2 (5 bases). This CDR3 is 16 amino acids long. Trimming cost V 0 bases and J 0 bases, with 10 bases left between them. The germline V gene has CDR1 SGHRS and CDR2 YFSETQ. CDR3 sequence: CASSLGGPSSYNEQFF. CDR3 coding DNA: TGCGCCAGCAGCTTGGGCGGGCCCAGCTCCTACAATGAGCAGTTCTTC.

The chain uses TRBV4-3 and TRBJ2-2, with D possibly matching TRBD1 (6 bases). Germline loops: CDR1 LGHNA, CDR2 YSLEER. Trimming left V 0 bases short and J 1 base short, with 21 bases between. This CDR3 is 20 amino acids long. The CDR3 sequence: CASSQEGGNQVVENTGELFF. The CDR3 nucleotides read TGCGCCAGCAGCCAAGAAGGGGGTAACCAGGTGGTGGAGAACACCGGGGAGCTGTTTTTT.

CDR3 DNA: TGTGCCAGCTCAACGATAGCGGGAGGGCTGGGAGAGACCCAGTACTTC. Amino acids: CASSTIAGGLGETQYF. V is TRBV6-2 or TRBV6-3 and J is TRBJ2-5; 11 bases agree with TRBD2. CDR1 MNHEY and CDR2 SVGEGT come from the germline V gene. Trimming at V came to 8 bases and at J to 4 bases, leaving 12 bases not matched to a gene. This CDR3 comprises 16 residues.

This sequence joins TRBV2 and TRBJ1-2; D possibly corresponds to TRBD1 (5 bases). Germline V gene lookup returns CDR1 SNHLY and CDR2 FYNNEI. V lost 0 bases to trimming and J lost 4 bases, with 12 bases between them. CDR3 length: 15 amino acids. Written as DNA, the CDR3 is TGTGCCAGCAGTGAAGCGCCGGGGGAAGGCTATGGCTACACCTTC. Its protein is CASSEAPGEGYGYTF.

The chain employs TRBV10-2 and TRBJ1-1, with D uncertain. V lost 6 bases to trimming and J lost 3 bases, with 14 bases between them. Germline loops: CDR1 WSHSY, CDR2 SAAADI. The CDR3 loop spans 14 amino acids. The CDR3, as DNA: TGCGCCAGCAGCGTTAGTGTTGTGGACACTGAAGCTTTCTTT. It yields the protein CASSVSVVDTEAFF.